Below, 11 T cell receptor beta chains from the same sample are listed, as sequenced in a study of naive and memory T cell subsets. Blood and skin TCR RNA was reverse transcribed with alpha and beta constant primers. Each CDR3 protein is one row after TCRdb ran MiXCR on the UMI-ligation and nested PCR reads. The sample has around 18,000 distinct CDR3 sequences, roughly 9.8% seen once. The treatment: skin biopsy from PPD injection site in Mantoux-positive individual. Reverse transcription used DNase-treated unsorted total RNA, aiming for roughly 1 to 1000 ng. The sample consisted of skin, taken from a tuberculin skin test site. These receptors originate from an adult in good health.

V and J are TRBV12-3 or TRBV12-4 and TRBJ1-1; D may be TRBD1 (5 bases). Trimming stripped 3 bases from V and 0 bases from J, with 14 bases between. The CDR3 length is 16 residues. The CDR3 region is CASSFHVRGLNTEAFF. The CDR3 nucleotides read TGTGCCAGCAGTTTTCACGTACGGGGGTTGAACACTGAAGCTTTCTTT.

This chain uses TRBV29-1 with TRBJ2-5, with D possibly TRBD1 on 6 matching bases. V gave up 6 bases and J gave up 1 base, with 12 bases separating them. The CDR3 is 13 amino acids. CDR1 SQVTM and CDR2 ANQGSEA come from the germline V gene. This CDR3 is CSVVGQRQETQYF. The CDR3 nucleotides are TGCAGCGTCGTAGGACAGCGCCAAGAGACCCAGTACTTC.

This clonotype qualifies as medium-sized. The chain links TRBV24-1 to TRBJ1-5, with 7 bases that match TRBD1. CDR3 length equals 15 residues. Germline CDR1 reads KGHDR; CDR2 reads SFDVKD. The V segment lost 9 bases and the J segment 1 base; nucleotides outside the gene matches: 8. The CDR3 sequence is CATQKGAGSNQPQHF. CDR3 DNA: TGTGCCACCCAGAAGGGGGCAGGGAGCAATCAGCCCCAGCATTTT.

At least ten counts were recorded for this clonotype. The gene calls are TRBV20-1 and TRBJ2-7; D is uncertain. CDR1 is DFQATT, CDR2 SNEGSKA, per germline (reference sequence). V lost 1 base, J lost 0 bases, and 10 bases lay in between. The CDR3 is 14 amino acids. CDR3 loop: CSARVSKSSYEQYF. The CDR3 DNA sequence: TGCAGTGCTAGAGTTTCAAAGAGCTCCTACGAGCAGTACTTC.

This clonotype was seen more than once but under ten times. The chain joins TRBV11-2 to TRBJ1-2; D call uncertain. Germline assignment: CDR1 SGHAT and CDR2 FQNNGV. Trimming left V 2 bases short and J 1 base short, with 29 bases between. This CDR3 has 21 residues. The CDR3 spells CASSLFLGARGIQSLNYGYTF. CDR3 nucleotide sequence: TGTGCCAGCAGCTTATTTTTGGGTGCCCGGGGAATACAATCTCTTAACTATGGCTACACCTTC.

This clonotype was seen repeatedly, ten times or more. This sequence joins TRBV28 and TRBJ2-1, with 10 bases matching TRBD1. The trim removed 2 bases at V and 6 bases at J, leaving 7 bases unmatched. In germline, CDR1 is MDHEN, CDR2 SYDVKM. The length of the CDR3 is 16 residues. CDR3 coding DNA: TGTGCCAGCAGTTTAATTTGGACAGGGGGAACCAATGAGCAGTTCTTC. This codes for CASSLIWTGGTNEQFF.

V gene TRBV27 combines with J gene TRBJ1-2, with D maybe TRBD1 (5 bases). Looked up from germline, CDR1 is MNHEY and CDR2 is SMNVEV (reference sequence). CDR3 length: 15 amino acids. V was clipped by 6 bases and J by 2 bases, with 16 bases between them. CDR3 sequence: CASSRRGFRNYGYTF. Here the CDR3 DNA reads TGTGCCAGCAGCCGACGGGGGTTCCGAAACTATGGCTACACCTTC.

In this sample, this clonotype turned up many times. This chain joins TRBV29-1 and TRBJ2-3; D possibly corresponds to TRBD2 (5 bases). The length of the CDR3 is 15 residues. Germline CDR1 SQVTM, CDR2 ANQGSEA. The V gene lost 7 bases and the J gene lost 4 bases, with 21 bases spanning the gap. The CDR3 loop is CSGEMDHPGADTQYF. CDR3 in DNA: TGCAGCGGGGAGATGGACCACCCTGGCGCAGATACGCAGTATTTT.

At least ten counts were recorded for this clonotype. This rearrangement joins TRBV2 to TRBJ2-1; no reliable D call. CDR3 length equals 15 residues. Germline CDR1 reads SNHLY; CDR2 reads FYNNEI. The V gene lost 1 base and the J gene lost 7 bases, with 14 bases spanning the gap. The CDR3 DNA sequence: TGTGCCAGCAGTGAAGAAGACGCGAGCAGGAATGAGCAGTTCTTC. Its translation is CASSEEDASRNEQFF. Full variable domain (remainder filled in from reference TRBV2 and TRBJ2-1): EPEVTQTPSHQVTQMGQEVILRCVPISNHLYFYWYRQILGQKVEFLVSFYNNEISEKSEIFDDQFSVERPDGSNFTLKIRSTKLEDSAMYFCASSEEDASRNEQFFGPGTRLTVL.

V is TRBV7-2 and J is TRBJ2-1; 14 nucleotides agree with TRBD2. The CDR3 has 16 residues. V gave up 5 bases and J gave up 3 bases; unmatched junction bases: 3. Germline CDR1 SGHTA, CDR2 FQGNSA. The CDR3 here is CASSTGTSGSYNEQFF. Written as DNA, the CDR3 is TGTGCCAGCAGCACCGGGACTAGCGGGAGCTACAATGAGCAGTTCTTC.

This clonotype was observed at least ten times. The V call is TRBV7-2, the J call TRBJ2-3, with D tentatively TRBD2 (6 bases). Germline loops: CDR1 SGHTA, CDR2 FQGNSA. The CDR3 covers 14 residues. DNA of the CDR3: TGTGCGAGTGGGGCGGGGCATAGCACAGATACGCAGTATTTT. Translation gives CASGAGHSTDTQYF.